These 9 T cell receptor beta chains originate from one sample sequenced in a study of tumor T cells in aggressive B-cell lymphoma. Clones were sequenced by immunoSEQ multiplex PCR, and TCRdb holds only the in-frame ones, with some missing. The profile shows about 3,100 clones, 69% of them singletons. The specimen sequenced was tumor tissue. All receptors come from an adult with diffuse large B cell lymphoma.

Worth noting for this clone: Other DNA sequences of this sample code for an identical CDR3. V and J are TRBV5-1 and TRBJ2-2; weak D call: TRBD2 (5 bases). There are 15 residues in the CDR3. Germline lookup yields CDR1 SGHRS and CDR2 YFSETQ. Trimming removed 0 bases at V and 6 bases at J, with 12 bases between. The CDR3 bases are TGCGCCAGCAGCTTGGTTTCGGGATTCGCCGGGGAGCTGTTTTTT. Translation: CASSLVSGFAGELFF.

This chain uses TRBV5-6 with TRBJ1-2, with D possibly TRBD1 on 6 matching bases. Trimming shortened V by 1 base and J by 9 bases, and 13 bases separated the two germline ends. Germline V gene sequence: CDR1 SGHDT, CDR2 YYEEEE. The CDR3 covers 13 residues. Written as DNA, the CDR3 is TGTGCCAGCAGCTTGCAGGGCAGGGACAGCTACACCTTC. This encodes CASSLQGRDSYTF.

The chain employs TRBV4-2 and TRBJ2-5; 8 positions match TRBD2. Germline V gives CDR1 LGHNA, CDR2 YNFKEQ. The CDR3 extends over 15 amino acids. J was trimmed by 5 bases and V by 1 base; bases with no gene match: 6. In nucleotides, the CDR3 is TGTGCCAGCAGCCAAGTCGGGAGGGCTAGGGAGACCCAGTACTTC. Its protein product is CASSQVGRARETQYF.

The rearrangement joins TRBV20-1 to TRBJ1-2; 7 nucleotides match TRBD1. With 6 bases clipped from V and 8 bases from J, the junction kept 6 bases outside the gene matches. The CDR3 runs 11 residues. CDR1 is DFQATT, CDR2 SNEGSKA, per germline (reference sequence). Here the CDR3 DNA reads TGCAGTGCGCCAGGGGGTCAGGGCTACACCTTC. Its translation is CSAPGGQGYTF.

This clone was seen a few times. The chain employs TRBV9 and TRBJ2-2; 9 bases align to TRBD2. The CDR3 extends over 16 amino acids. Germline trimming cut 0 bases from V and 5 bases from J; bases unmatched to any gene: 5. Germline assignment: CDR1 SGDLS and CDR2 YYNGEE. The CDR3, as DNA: TGTGCCAGCAGCGTAGGAGCGGGAGGACCTACCGGGGAGCTGTTTTTT. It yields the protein CASSVGAGGPTGELFF.

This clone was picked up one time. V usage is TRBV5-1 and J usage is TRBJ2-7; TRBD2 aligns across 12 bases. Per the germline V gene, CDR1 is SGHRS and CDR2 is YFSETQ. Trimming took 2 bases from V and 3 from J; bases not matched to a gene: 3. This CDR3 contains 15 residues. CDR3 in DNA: TGCGCCAGCAGCTTAGGACTAGCGGGGAACTACGAGCAGTACTTC. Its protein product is CASSLGLAGNYEQYF.

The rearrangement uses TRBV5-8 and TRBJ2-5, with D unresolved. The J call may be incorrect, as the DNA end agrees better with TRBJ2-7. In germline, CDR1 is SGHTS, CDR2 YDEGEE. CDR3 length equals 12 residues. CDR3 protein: CASSLGLYEQYF. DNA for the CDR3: TGTGCCAGCAGCTTGGGACTCTACGAGCAGTACTTC.

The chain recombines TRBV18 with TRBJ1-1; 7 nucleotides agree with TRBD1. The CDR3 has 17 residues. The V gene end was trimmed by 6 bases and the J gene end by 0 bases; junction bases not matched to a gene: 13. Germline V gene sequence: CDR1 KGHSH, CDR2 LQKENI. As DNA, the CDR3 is TGTGCCAGCTCCTCGACGAACAGGGGTCTAATGAACACTGAAGCTTTCTTT. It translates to CASSSTNRGLMNTEAFF.

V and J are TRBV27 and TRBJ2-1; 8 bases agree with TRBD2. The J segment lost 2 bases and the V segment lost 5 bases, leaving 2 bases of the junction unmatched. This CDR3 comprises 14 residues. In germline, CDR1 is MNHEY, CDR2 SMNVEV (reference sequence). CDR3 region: CASSRAGAYNEQFF. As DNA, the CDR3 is TGTGCCAGCAGTCGAGCGGGAGCCTACAATGAGCAGTTCTTC.